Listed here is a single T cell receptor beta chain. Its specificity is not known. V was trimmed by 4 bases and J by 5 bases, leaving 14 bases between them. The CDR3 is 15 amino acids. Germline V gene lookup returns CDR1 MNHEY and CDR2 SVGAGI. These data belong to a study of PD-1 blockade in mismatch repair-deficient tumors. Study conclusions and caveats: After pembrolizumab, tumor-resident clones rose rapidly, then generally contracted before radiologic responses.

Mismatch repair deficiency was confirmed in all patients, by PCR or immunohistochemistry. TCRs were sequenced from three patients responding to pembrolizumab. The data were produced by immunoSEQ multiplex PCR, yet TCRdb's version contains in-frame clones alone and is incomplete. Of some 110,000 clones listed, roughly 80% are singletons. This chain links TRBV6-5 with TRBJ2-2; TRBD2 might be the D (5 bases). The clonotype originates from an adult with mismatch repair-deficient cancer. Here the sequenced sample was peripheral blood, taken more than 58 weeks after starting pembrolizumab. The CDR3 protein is CASSSLRRDTGELFF. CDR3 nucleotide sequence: TGTGCCAGCAGTTCCCTTCGCCGGGATACCGGGGAGCTGTTTTTT.